One and the same sample provided the 5 T cell receptor beta chains below, sequenced in a study of cytomegalovirus exposure and HLA in healthy donors. The study ran its PCR with 60 Vbeta and 13 Jbeta primers. Data came from immunoSEQ multiplex PCR; TCRdb stores just in-frame clones and leaves some out. Of roughly 80,000 clones listed, about 71% are singletons. Source material: PBMCs. The receptors were gathered from a woman aged 40 to 50 in good health and CMV-seronegative.

This sequence joins TRBV27 and TRBJ1-1; D is unclear. V lost 5 bases to trimming and J lost 6 bases, with 13 bases between them. Germline assignment: CDR1 MNHEY and CDR2 SMNVEV (reference sequence). The CDR3 is 13 residues long. The CDR3 DNA follows: TGTGCCAGCAGTCTCCATGCAGGCGCTGAAGCTTTCTTT. Translation gives CASSLHAGAEAFF.

The J gene is TRBJ1-1, the V gene TRBV5-4; 7 bases agree with TRBD1. V lost 0 bases, J lost 10 bases, and 9 bases stayed unmatched. CDR1 is SGHNT, CDR2 YYREEE, per germline (reference sequence). The CDR3 extends over 14 amino acids. CDR3 sequence: CASSLGQGRAGAFF. Written as DNA, the CDR3 is TGTGCCAGCAGCTTGGGACAGGGACGGGCTGGAGCTTTCTTT.

The chain couples TRBV7-3 to TRBJ2-1; maybe TRBD1 (5 bases). Germline lookup yields CDR1 SGHTA and CDR2 FQGTGA. The CDR3 runs 15 residues. Trimming removed 2 bases from V and 5 bases from J, with 13 bases in between. For the CDR3, the DNA is TGTGCCAGCAGCTTATCGGGCGGACAACACAATGAGCAGTTCTTC. Translating it yields CASSLSGGQHNEQFF.

This clone showed up just a few times. The gene calls are TRBV29-1 and TRBJ2-2; 11 nucleotides line up with TRBD2. Germline CDR1 reads SQVTM; CDR2 reads ANQGSEA. Trimming at V came to 4 bases and at J to 7 bases, leaving 11 bases not matched to a gene. CDR3 length equals 16 residues. The CDR3 loop reads CSVGRSGRAGGGELFF. CDR3 in DNA: TGCAGCGTTGGTCGTAGCGGGAGGGCCGGGGGCGGGGAGCTGTTTTTT.

This clone was seen more than once but under ten times. The rearrangement uses TRBV7-2 and TRBJ2-2; D ambiguous. V lost 2 bases to trimming and J lost 0 bases, with 7 bases between them. The CDR3 covers 15 residues. Per the germline V gene, CDR1 is SGHTA and CDR2 is FQGNSA. CDR3 sequence reads: CASSLILANTGELFF. CDR3 nucleotides: TGTGCCAGCAGCTTAATTCTAGCGAACACCGGGGAGCTGTTTTTT. Using reference TRBV7-2 and TRBJ2-2 for the parts outside the CDR3, the full variable domain is GAGVSQSPSNKVTEKGKDVELRCDPISGHTALYWYRQSLGQGLEFLIYFQGNSAPDKSGLPSDRFSAERTGGSVSTLTIQRTQQEDSAVYLCASSLILANTGELFFGEGSRLTVL.